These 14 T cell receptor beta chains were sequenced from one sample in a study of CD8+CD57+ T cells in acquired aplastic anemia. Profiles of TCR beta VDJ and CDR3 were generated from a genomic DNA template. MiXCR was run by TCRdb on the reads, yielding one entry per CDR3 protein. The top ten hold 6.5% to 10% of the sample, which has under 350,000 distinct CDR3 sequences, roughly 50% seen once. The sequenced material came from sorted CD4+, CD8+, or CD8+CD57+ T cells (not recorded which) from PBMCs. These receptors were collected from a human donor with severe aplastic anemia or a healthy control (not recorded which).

This CDR3 is CSASRGRGQPQYF. For the CDR3, the DNA is TGCAGTGCTAGCCGCGGTAGGGGTCAGCCCCAGTACTTC. V and J are TRBV20-1 and TRBJ2-5; a possible D gene is TRBD1 (5 bases). Germline values: CDR1 DFQATT, CDR2 SNEGSKA (reference sequence). This CDR3 spans 13 amino acids. V was pared by 3 bases and J by 9 bases, with 17 bases between.

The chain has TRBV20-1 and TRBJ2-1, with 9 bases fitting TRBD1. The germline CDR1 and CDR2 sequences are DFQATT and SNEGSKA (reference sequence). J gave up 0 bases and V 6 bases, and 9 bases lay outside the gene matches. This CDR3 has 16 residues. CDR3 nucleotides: TGCAGTGCCCCTGACAGGGGGAGTACCTCCTACAATGAGCAGTTCTTC. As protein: CSAPDRGSTSYNEQFF.

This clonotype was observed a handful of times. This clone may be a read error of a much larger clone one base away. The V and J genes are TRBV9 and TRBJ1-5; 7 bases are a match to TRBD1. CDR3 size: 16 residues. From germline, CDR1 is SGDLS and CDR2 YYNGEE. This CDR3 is CASSVGTDYSNQPRHF. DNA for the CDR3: TGTGCCAGCAGCGTGGGGACAGACTATAGCAATCAGCCCCGGCATTTT.

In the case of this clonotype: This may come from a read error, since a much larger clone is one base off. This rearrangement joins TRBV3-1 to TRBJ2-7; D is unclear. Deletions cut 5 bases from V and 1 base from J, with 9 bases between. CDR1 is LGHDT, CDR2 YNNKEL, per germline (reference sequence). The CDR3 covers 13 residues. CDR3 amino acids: CASSSLGSYEQYF. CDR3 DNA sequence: TGTGCCAGCAGCTCTTTGGGATCCTACGAGCAGTACTTC.

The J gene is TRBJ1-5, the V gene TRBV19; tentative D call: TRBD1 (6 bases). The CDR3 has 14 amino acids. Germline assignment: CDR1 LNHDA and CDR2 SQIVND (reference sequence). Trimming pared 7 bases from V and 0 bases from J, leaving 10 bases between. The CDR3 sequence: CASKRQDSNQPQHF. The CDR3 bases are TGTGCCAGTAAGAGACAGGATAGCAATCAGCCCCAGCATTTT.

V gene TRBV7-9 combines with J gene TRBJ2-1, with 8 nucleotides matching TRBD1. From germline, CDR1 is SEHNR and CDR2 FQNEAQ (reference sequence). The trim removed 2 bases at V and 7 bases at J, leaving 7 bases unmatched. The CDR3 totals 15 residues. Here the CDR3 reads CASSLTNRTGNEQFF. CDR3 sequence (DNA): TGTGCCAGCAGCTTAACCAACAGGACAGGGAATGAGCAGTTCTTC. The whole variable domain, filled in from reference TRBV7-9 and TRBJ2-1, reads DTGVSQNPRHKITKRGQNVTFRCDPISEHNRLYWYRQTLGQGPEFLTYFQNEAQLEKSRLLSDRFSAERPKGSFSTLEIQRTEQGDSAMYLCASSLTNRTGNEQFFGPGTRLTVL.

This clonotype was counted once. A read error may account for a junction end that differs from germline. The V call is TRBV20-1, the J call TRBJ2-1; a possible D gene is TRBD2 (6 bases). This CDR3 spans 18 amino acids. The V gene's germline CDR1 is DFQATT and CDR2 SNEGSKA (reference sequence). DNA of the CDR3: TGCAGTGCCAGAGCCCTGGACGGGGGTACGGCTTGGGGCAATGAGCAGTTCTTC. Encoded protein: CSARALDGGTAWGNEQFF.

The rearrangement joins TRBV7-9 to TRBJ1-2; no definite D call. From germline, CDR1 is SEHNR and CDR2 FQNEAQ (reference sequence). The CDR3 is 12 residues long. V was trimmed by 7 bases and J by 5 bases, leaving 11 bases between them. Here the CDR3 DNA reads TGTGCCAGCACCGACCGCGGGTATGGCTACACCTTC. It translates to CASTDRGYGYTF.

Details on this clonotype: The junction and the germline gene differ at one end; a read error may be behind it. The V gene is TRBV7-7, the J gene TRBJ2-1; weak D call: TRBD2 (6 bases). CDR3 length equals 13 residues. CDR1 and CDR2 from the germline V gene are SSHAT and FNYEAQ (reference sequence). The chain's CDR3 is CASSLSLRGTLFF. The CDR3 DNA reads TGTGCTAGCAGCTTATCCCTCCGAGGGACTCTGTTCTTC.

Here the CDR3 DNA reads TGTGCCAGCAGCCGCGGACTAGCGGGGACCTACGAGCAGTACTTC. It encodes CASSRGLAGTYEQYF. The chain uses TRBV7-6 and TRBJ2-7; 12 bases map to TRBD2. Unmatched junction bases numbered 4, after V lost 5 bases and J lost 2 bases. This CDR3 has 15 residues. The germline CDR1 and CDR2 sequences are SGHVS and FNYEAQ.

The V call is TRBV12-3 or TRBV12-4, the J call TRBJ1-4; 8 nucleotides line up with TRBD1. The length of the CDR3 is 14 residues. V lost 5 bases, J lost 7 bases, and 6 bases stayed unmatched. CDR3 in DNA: TGTGCCAGCAGTCCAGGACAGGGTAGTGAAAAACTGTTTTTT. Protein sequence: CASSPGQGSEKLFF.

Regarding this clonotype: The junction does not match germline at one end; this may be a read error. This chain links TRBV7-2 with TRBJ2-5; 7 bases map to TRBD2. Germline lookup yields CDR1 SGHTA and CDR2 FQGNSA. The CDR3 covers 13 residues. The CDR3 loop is CANSSGLVETQYF. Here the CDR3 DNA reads TGTGCCAACAGCTCCGGACTAGTGGAGACCCAGTACTTC.

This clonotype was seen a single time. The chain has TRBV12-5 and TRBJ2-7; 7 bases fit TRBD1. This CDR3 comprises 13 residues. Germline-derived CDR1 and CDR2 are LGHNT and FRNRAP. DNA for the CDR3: TGTGCCAGCCCACGGGACAGTATCTACGAGCAGTACTTC. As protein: CASPRDSIYEQYF.

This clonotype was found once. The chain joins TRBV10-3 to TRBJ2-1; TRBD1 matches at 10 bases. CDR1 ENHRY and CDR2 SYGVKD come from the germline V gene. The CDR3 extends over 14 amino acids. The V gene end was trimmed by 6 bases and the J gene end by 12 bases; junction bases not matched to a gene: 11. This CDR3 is CAIRAPGQGTGQFF. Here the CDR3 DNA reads TGTGCCATCAGGGCCCCGGGACAGGGGACGGGGCAGTTCTTC.